The following is a T cell receptor (beta chain) sequence with its context. The data originate from a study of blood T cell repertoires in COVID-19. Looking at the study overall: Some COVID-19 samples were acute and others convalescent; all came from the United States, Italy and Spain.

Assay: immunoSEQ multiplex PCR; the TCRdb copy retains only in-frame clones and omits some. The repertoire consists of about 150,000 clones, with roughly 87% occurring once and the leading ten covering 0.75% to 0.95%. This TCR derives from a woman aged 50 to 65 with acute or convalescent COVID-19. Sequencing was performed on peripheral blood.

CDR3 coding DNA: TGTGCCAGCAGAACCGGGACACCGTACAATGAGCAGTTCTTC. It encodes CASRTGTPYNEQFF. The chain carries TRBV6-5 and TRBJ2-1; tentatively, D is TRBD1 (6 bases). The CDR3 length is 14 residues. Trimming left V 6 bases short and J 4 bases short, with 13 bases between. CDR1 is MNHEY, CDR2 SVGAGI, per germline.